The 26 T cell receptor beta chains listed next were all sequenced from one sample in a study of circulating CD8 cells and anti-PD-1 response in melanoma. The QIAseq Immune Repertoire TCR panel built the libraries from about 16 ng of total RNA. MiXCR was run by TCRdb on the reads, yielding one entry per CDR3 protein. The sample has over a thousand distinct CDR3 sequences; over 8.5% are singletons. Sorting of live CD3+CD8+TCRalphabeta+ cells by PD-1 and/or TIGIT gave four subsets. Sequencing was performed on CD8+ T cells from PBMCs, taken at baseline or after one month of anti-PD-1 therapy (not recorded which). The receptors shown here come from a human donor with melanoma.

Sample share makes this clonotype medium-sized. The J gene is TRBJ1-5, the V gene TRBV25-1; perhaps TRBD1 as D (6 bases). The CDR3 is 14 amino acids. Germline V gene lookup returns CDR1 MGHDK and CDR2 SYGVNS. Trimming took off 3 bases at V and 6 bases at J, with 12 bases between the two ends. CDR3 sequence: CASSDGQSVQPQHF. Here the CDR3 DNA reads TGTGCCAGCAGTGACGGACAGTCCGTTCAGCCCCAGCATTTT.

By its share, this clonotype is medium-sized. Here the CDR3 reads CASSLTEISYEQYF. The CDR3 DNA sequence: TGTGCCAGCAGCTTAACCGAAATCTCCTACGAGCAGTACTTC. J is TRBJ2-7 and V is TRBV7-6, with unresolved D. Germline V CDR1 and CDR2: SGHVS, FNYEAQ. The CDR3 has 14 amino acids. Trimming took 2 bases from V and 0 from J, leaving 8 bases between them.

By share, this clonotype counts as medium-sized. The J gene is TRBJ2-3, the V gene TRBV7-3; no clear D gene. CDR3 length: 12 residues. Looked up from germline, CDR1 is SGHTA and CDR2 is FQGTGA. V was cut by 5 bases and J by 4 bases, with 7 bases left in between. The CDR3 DNA sequence: TGTGCCAGCAGCGATGGTTCAGATACGCAGTATTTT. Its translation is CASSDGSDTQYF. Full variable domain (remainder filled in from reference TRBV7-3 and TRBJ2-3): GAGVSQTPSNKVTEKGKYVELRCDPISGHTALYWYRQSLGQGPEFLIYFQGTGAADDSGLPNDRFFAVRPEGSVSTLKIQRTERGDSAVYLCASSDGSDTQYFGPGTRLTVL.

In its sample, this clonotype was seen a few times. This sequence joins TRBV7-3 and TRBJ2-1; perhaps TRBD2 as D (5 bases). This CDR3 has 16 amino acids. Germline V gives CDR1 SGHTA, CDR2 FQGTGA. Deletions cut 4 bases from V and 6 bases from J, with 19 bases between. The CDR3: CASSWVPGKESNEQFF. The CDR3 nucleotides read TGTGCCAGCAGCTGGGTACCCGGGAAGGAGAGCAATGAGCAGTTCTTC.

J is TRBJ1-2 and V is TRBV4-2; no clear D. Trimming shortened V by 2 bases and J by 9 bases, and 13 bases separated the two germline ends. Per germline, CDR1 LGHNA and CDR2 YNFKEQ. The CDR3 totals 13 residues. The CDR3 nucleotides are TGTGCCAGCAGCCAACCCAAATCCCGAAGCTACACCTTC. Its translation: CASSQPKSRSYTF.

This clonotype is medium-sized in the sample. This chain links TRBV5-5 with TRBJ2-3, with 9 bases matching TRBD2. Germline CDR1 is SGHKS and CDR2 is YYEKEE (reference sequence). The V gene end was trimmed by 2 bases and the J gene end by 5 bases; junction bases not matched to a gene: 15. The CDR3 spans 18 residues. In DNA form, the CDR3 reads TGTGCCAGCAGCTTAGTGGAGCGTAGCGGGGGACGGGGAGATACGCAGTATTTT. Its protein product is CASSLVERSGGRGDTQYF.

This clonotype was seen more than once but under ten times. This may arise from a read error, as a much more abundant clone is one base away. V gene TRBV14 combines with J gene TRBJ2-7; tentatively, D is TRBD2 (6 bases). This CDR3 is built from 14 residues. Per the germline V gene, CDR1 is SGHDN and CDR2 is FVKESK. The CDR3 reads CAGSPEEGTYEQYF. The CDR3 nucleotides are TGTGCCGGCAGCCCGGAGGAGGGTACCTACGAGCAGTACTTC.

Sample share makes this clonotype medium-sized. The chain links TRBV29-1 to TRBJ2-5; unclear D gene. The length of the CDR3 is 14 residues. Looked up from germline, CDR1 is SQVTM and CDR2 is ANQGSEA. The V and J ends lost 1 base and 1 base respectively, with 10 bases between them. CDR3: CSVEGADSQETQYF. The CDR3 DNA reads as TGCAGCGTTGAAGGGGCTGACTCCCAAGAGACCCAGTACTTC.

By frequency in the sample, this clonotype is large. This chain connects TRBV2 to TRBJ2-1; 14 nucleotides agree with TRBD2. Germline trimming cut 3 bases from V and 1 base from J; bases unmatched to any gene: 11. Germline CDR1 SNHLY, CDR2 FYNNEI. This CDR3 has 20 amino acids. DNA for the CDR3: TGTGCCAGCAGTGACCCAACAGGACTAGCGGGGGGCCCTTCCTACAATGAGCAGTTCTTC. As protein: CASSDPTGLAGGPSYNEQFF. The whole variable domain, remainder taken from reference TRBV2 and TRBJ2-1, is EPEVTQTPSHQVTQMGQEVILRCVPISNHLYFYWYRQILGQKVEFLVSFYNNEISEKSEIFDDQFSVERPDGSNFTLKIRSTKLEDSAMYFCASSDPTGLAGGPSYNEQFFGPGTRLTVL.

This clonotype is categorized as medium-sized. V and J are TRBV27 and TRBJ2-7; D is perhaps TRBD1 (5 bases). Trimming took 3 bases from V and 0 from J, leaving 9 bases between them. Germline V lookup: CDR1 MNHEY, CDR2 SMNVEV (reference sequence). The CDR3 is 14 residues long. The CDR3 region is CASSFDTGSYEQYF. DNA for the CDR3: TGTGCCAGCAGTTTTGACACAGGCTCCTACGAGCAGTACTTC.

Within the sample, this clonotype is medium-sized. This rearrangement joins TRBV7-3 to TRBJ1-2; D unclear. Between the trimmed V and J ends, which lost 1 base and 4 bases, there was a span of 7 bases. This CDR3 is 13 amino acids long. The germline V gene encodes CDR1 SGHTA and CDR2 FQGTGA. CDR3 bases: TGTGCCAGCAGCTTAAATGAGGGCTATGGCTACACCTTC. This codes for CASSLNEGYGYTF.

This clonotype is classed as medium-sized (0.01 to 0.1%). V usage is TRBV28 and J usage is TRBJ2-7; 11 bases map to TRBD1. J was trimmed by 7 bases and V by 2 bases; bases with no gene match: 7. The V gene's germline CDR1 is MDHEN and CDR2 SYDVKM. The length of the CDR3 is 15 residues. CDR3 DNA: TGTGCCAGCAGTTTAGCGAGGACAGGGGGCTGGGAGCAGTACTTC. It yields the protein CASSLARTGGWEQYF. Full variable domain (remainder filled in from reference TRBV28 and TRBJ2-7): DVKVTQSSRYLVKRTGEKVFLECVQDMDHENMFWYRQDPGLGLRLIYFSYDVKMKEKGDIPEGYSVSREKKERFSLILESASTNQTSMYLCASSLARTGGWEQYFGPGTRLTVT.

By sample share, this clonotype is medium-sized (0.01 to 0.1%). The chain is built from TRBV29-1 and TRBJ2-3; D possibly corresponds to TRBD1 (6 bases). The V and J ends lost 2 bases and 0 bases respectively, with 15 bases between them. The CDR3 consists of 16 residues. Germline CDR1 and CDR2: SQVTM and ANQGSEA. CDR3 bases: TGCAGCGTTGAAAGTCCTGGGGGCAGAAGCACAGATACGCAGTATTTT. This sequence encodes CSVESPGGRSTDTQYF.

This clonotype is termed medium-sized. The chain employs TRBV19 and TRBJ2-1; no definite D call. CDR3 length: 13 residues. V was trimmed by 2 bases and J by 6 bases, leaving 8 bases between them. Per the germline V gene, CDR1 is LNHDA and CDR2 is SQIVND (reference sequence). CDR3 DNA sequence: TGTGCCAGTAGTATAAATGCCGTCAATGAGCAGTTCTTC. It specifies CASSINAVNEQFF.

Concerning this clonotype: This may come from a read error, since a much larger clone is one base off. This sequence joins TRBV4-2 and TRBJ1-2; D unclear. Per the germline V gene, CDR1 is LGHNA and CDR2 is YNFKEQ. The CDR3 has 13 residues. This CDR3 reads CASSDLRFYGHTF. The CDR3 nucleotides read TGTGCCAGCAGCGACCTGCGATTCTATGGCCACACCTTC.

In its sample, this clonotype ranks as medium-sized. The V and J genes are TRBV2 and TRBJ2-7, with TRBD1 matching 7 bases. Trimming cost V 7 bases and J 5 bases; bases outside gene matches: 11. This CDR3 is 14 amino acids long. CDR1 SNHLY and CDR2 FYNNEI come from the germline V gene. CDR3 coding DNA: TGTGCCAGCAATATAATGACAGGGAAGAACGAGCAGTACTTC. This codes for CASNIMTGKNEQYF.

In its sample, this clonotype was seen a few times. The genes are TRBV4-1 and TRBJ1-4; D unresolved. Germline V gene sequence: CDR1 MGHRA, CDR2 YSYEKL. The CDR3 is 15 residues long. Trimming removed 6 bases at V and 3 bases at J, with 14 bases between. CDR3 nucleotides: TGCGCCAGCAGTCTGACGTCGGGCGCTAATGAAAAACTGTTTTTT. This encodes CASSLTSGANEKLFF.

This clonotype qualifies as medium-sized. CDR3 bases: TGCGCCAGCAGCCAAGTGATCGGCTCCGGGGCGGATACGCAGTATTTT. As protein: CASSQVIGSGADTQYF. The V gene is TRBV4-3, the J gene TRBJ2-3; D could derive from TRBD1 or TRBD2 (5 bases each). Germline CDR1 LGHNA, CDR2 YSLEER. The CDR3 contains 16 residues. V was trimmed by 1 base and J by 6 bases, leaving 17 bases between them.

By proportion, this clonotype is medium-sized (0.01 to 0.1%). The chain recombines TRBV19 with TRBJ2-1; 7 bases match TRBD2. In germline, CDR1 is LNHDA, CDR2 SQIVND (reference sequence). The CDR3 has 13 amino acids. V trimming: 8 bases; J trimming: 7 bases; junction bases outside the gene matches: 8. The CDR3, as DNA: TGTGCCAGTGGGGAGGGGATGGGTAATGAGCAGTTCTTC. Its translation is CASGEGMGNEQFF.

This clonotype has only a few counts. The CDR3 region is CANNRASGHTIYF. The CDR3 region has the DNA TGTGCCAACAACCGGGCCTCGGGCCACACCATATATTTT. V gene TRBV2 combines with J gene TRBJ1-3; D remains unclear. Germline V gene sequence: CDR1 SNHLY, CDR2 FYNNEI. The CDR3 runs 13 residues. Trimming removed 10 bases from V and 8 bases from J, with 18 bases in between.

This clonotype is medium-sized in the sample. Compared with germline, one end of the junction differs, possibly owing to a read error. The chain uses TRBV19 and TRBJ2-7; 7 bases are shared with TRBD1. The CDR3 loop spans 15 amino acids. Germline CDR1 reads LNHDA; CDR2 reads SQIVND (reference sequence). Here the CDR3 reads CASSPWTGASYEQYF. In nucleotides, the CDR3 is TGTGCCAGTAGTCCCTGGACAGGAGCCTCCTATGAGCAGTACTTC.

The CDR3 reads CASSLSFSYGETQYF. The CDR3 DNA follows: TGTGCCAGCAGTTTATCTTTCAGCTACGGGGAGACCCAGTACTTC. This rearrangement joins TRBV28 to TRBJ2-5, with no clear D. CDR1 is MDHEN and CDR2 is SYDVKM in the germline V gene. The CDR3 has 15 residues. The V end was cut by 1 base, the J end by 5 bases, with 14 bases between.

By frequency in the sample, this clonotype is medium-sized. This rearrangement joins TRBV2 to TRBJ2-3; 7 bases match TRBD1. The CDR3 length is 14 residues. Germline assignment: CDR1 SNHLY and CDR2 FYNNEI. The trim removed 7 bases at V and 2 bases at J, leaving 6 bases unmatched. The CDR3 region is CASTQGTATDTQYF. CDR3 nucleotides: TGTGCCAGCACCCAGGGGACAGCCACAGATACGCAGTATTTT.

About this clonotype itself: Being one base from a much bigger clone, this may be a read error. Because the CDR3 is missing its conserved closing phenylalanine or tryptophan, this is likely a read error. The chain has TRBV18 and TRBJ2-7; D is uncertain. The CDR3 length is 14 residues. The V gene's germline CDR1 is KGHSH and CDR2 LQKENI. V lost 0 bases, J lost 1 base, and 7 bases lay in between. The CDR3 here is CASSPPAESYEQYL. CDR3 coding DNA: TGTGCCAGCTCACCACCAGCAGAGTCCTACGAGCAGTACCTC.

This chain uses TRBV29-1 with TRBJ1-1, with D possibly being TRBD1 (6 bases). V was pared by 1 base and J by 0 bases, with 9 bases between. Germline CDR1 and CDR2: SQVTM and ANQGSEA. The CDR3 has 14 amino acids. The DNA of the CDR3 is TGCAGCGTTGAAGTAGACAGGATGAACACTGAAGCTTTCTTT. It specifies CSVEVDRMNTEAFF.

This clonotype is labeled as medium-sized. The V call is TRBV4-1, the J call TRBJ1-2, with D unresolved. The CDR3 loop spans 13 amino acids. Germline assignment: CDR1 MGHRA and CDR2 YSYEKL. V lost 3 bases, J lost 1 base, and 6 bases lay in between. The CDR3 is CASSHDNNYGYTF. The CDR3 DNA is TGCGCCAGCAGCCACGACAATAACTATGGCTACACCTTC.